These T cell receptor beta chains were read from a single sample in a study of T-cell memory formation after mild COVID-19. TCRdb reprocessed the 5' RACE reads via MiXCR and lists one record per CDR3 protein. This table holds 110,000 to 150,000 distinct CDR3 sequences, more than 13% found once. The material sequenced was PBMCs or a T cell subset sorted from them (not recorded which). Receptor source: an adult woman who had mild COVID-19 (a few samples of this study predate the infection). Cell type and time point are not known. Each CDR3 is given with its conserved first and last residue. Fields, in order: clone size, D gene, V gene, J gene, CDR3 protein, CDR3 DNA. D genes are given only for firm matches. Expanded clones are given a class, and other clones once, few, many or no size at all.

>few|NA|TRBV20-1|TRBJ1-1
CSAVDTRAFF
TGCAGTGCTGTGGACACTCGAGCTTTCTTT
>NA|TRBD1|TRBV19|TRBJ1-1
CASSGDLQGPEAFF
TGTGCCAGTAGTGGGGACCTACAGGGGCCTGAAGCTTTCTTT
>NA|NA|TRBV11-2|TRBJ1-2
CASSGYSDGSYGYTF
TGTGCCAGCAGCGGCTACTCTGACGGGTCCTATGGCTACACCTTC
>NA|TRBD1|TRBV10-3|TRBJ2-7
CAISAGQGDYEQYF
TGTGCCATCAGTGCGGGACAGGGTGACTACGAGCAGTACTTC
>few|NA|TRBV6-5|TRBJ2-3
CASSLQQGTDTQYF
TGTGCCAGCAGTTTACAGCAGGGCACAGATACGCAGTATTTT
>NA|TRBD1|TRBV25-1|TRBJ2-7
CASSWGTEGPYEQYF
TGTGCCAGCAGTTGGGGGACAGAGGGTCCTTACGAGCAGTACTTC
>NA|TRBD1|TRBV5-1|TRBJ1-1
CASRGQEGTTEAFF
TGCGCCAGCAGGGGACAGGAGGGAACCACTGAAGCTTTCTTT
>NA|NA|TRBV29-1|TRBJ1-2
CSVDPYLTDGYTF
TGCAGCGTTGACCCCTATCTAACGGATGGCTACACCTTC
>NA|NA|TRBV12-3/TRBV12-4|TRBJ2-6
CASSLRSGGANVLTF
TGTGCCAGCAGTCTCCGATCAGGGGGGGCCAACGTCCTGACTTTC
>NA|TRBD1|TRBV12-3/TRBV12-4|TRBJ2-1
CASSFLGQGRLKQFF
TGTGCCAGCAGTTTCCTGGGACAGGGGCGTTTAAAGCAGTTCTTC
>NA|TRBD2|TRBV12-3/TRBV12-4|TRBJ2-3
CASSYPTSGISADTQYF
TGTGCCAGCAGTTACCCCACTAGCGGGATTAGTGCAGATACGCAGTATTTT
>NA|NA|TRBV7-3|TRBJ1-1
CASSLIGEGTEAFF
TGTGCCAGCAGCTTAATTGGGGAGGGGACTGAAGCTTTCTTT
>NA|NA|TRBV9|TRBJ1-5
CASSVGGSNQPQHF
TGTGCCAGCAGCGTAGGGGGTAGCAATCAGCCCCAGCATTTT
>many|NA|TRBV24-1|TRBJ2-1
CATSDRPGRKKEDEQFF
TGTGCCACCAGTGACAGACCGGGACGAAAGAAGGAAGATGAGCAGTTCTTC
>few|NA|TRBV7-8|TRBJ1-1
CASSSSRDLTEAFF
TGTGCCAGCAGCTCAAGCAGGGATTTAACTGAAGCTTTCTTT
>NA|TRBD2|TRBV29-1|TRBJ2-1
CSVEIIGLAGQVQFF
TGCAGCGTTGAAATTATAGGACTAGCGGGTCAAGTGCAGTTCTTC
>NA|TRBD1|TRBV2|TRBJ1-1
CASTRDRASDTEAFF
TGTGCCAGCACCCGGGACAGGGCATCAGACACTGAAGCTTTCTTT
>few|NA|TRBV29-1|TRBJ1-2
CSARRGNGYTF
TGCAGCGCCAGAAGGGGGAATGGCTACACCTTC
>NA|NA|TRBV27|TRBJ2-5
CASSLGFLGTQYF
TGTGCCAGCAGTTTAGGGTTTTTGGGGACCCAGTACTTC
>few|NA|TRBV4-3|TRBJ2-3
CASSQEVGISTDTQYF
TGCGCCAGCAGCCAAGAGGTGGGGATTAGCACAGATACGCAGTATTTT
>NA|NA|TRBV7-8|TRBJ2-1
CASRLGHRNEQFF
TGTGCCAGCCGCCTGGGGCACCGGAACGAGCAGTTCTTC
>NA|NA|TRBV5-8|TRBJ1-1
CASNRIDTEAFF
TGTGCCTCCAATAGGATCGACACTGAAGCTTTCTTT
>NA|NA|TRBV6-4|TRBJ1-3
CASSDRGSPDRNSGNTIYF
TGTGCCAGCAGTGACCGAGGTTCCCCCGACAGAAACTCTGGAAACACCATATATTTT
>NA|TRBD1|TRBV7-9|TRBJ2-5
CASSSTGQETQYF
TGTGCCAGCAGCTCGACAGGGCAAGAGACCCAGTACTTC
>NA|TRBD2|TRBV20-1|TRBJ2-7
CSARAAGGTSIHEQYF
TGCAGTGCTAGAGCCGCAGGGGGGACTAGCATCCACGAGCAGTACTTC
>NA|TRBD2|TRBV19|TRBJ2-1
CASSILAGAGNEQFF
TGTGCCAGTAGTATCCTAGCGGGAGCGGGCAATGAGCAGTTCTTC
>few|NA|TRBV6-5|TRBJ2-1
CASSLRRQPLGDEQFF
TGTGCCAGCAGTCTTCGAAGACAACCCCTCGGGGATGAGCAGTTCTTC
>few|NA|TRBV7-9|TRBJ1-4
CASSLGGYATNEKLFF
TGTGCCAGCAGCTTAGGGGGATATGCAACTAATGAAAAACTGTTTTTT
>many|NA|TRBV20-1|TRBJ2-1
CSARDRRSYNEQFF
TGCAGTGCTAGAGATAGGAGGTCCTACAATGAGCAGTTCTTC
>few|NA|TRBV14|TRBJ1-1
CASSQGEISGDTEAFF
TGTGCCAGCAGCCAAGGGGAGATCTCGGGCGACACTGAAGCTTTCTTT
>NA|NA|TRBV7-2|TRBJ1-5
CASSLGQGINSNQPQHF
TGTGCCAGCAGCTTAGGGCAGGGGATAAATAGCAATCAGCCCCAGCATTTT
>NA|NA|TRBV12-3/TRBV12-4|TRBJ2-5
CASSHTRETQYF
TGTGCCAGCAGCCACACAAGAGAGACCCAGTACTTC
>few|TRBD2|TRBV12-3/TRBV12-4|TRBJ2-7
CASSFTGGGEQYF
TGTGCCAGCAGTTTTACGGGGGGAGGCGAGCAGTACTTC
>many|NA|TRBV27|TRBJ1-1
CASSLGGNTEAFF
TGTGCCAGCAGTTTGGGAGGGAACACTGAAGCTTTCTTT
>few|NA|TRBV25-1|TRBJ1-1
CASGRRTEAFF
TGTGCCAGCGGCCGTCGTACTGAAGCTTTCTTT
>many|NA|TRBV9|TRBJ2-2
CASSLPRGGGPNQELFF
TGTGCCAGCAGCCTACCCCGTGGAGGGGGCCCAAACCAGGAGCTGTTTTTT
>NA|NA|TRBV10-2|TRBJ2-5
CASSDGAAVETQYF
TGCGCCAGCAGTGATGGGGCCGCAGTAGAGACCCAGTACTTC
>NA|NA|TRBV6-5|TRBJ1-1
CASSSLRLLNTEAFF
TGTGCCAGCAGCTCTTTGCGGCTCCTGAACACTGAAGCTTTCTTT
>NA|NA|TRBV5-1|TRBJ2-5
CASRAGDTQETQYF
TGCGCCAGCAGGGCAGGGGATACCCAAGAGACCCAGTACTTC
>few|NA|TRBV21-1|TRBJ2-3
CARPGRDTDTQYF
TGTGCCAGACCAGGACGGGACACAGATACGCAGTATTTT
>NA|NA|TRBV29-1|TRBJ1-2
CSVEDLLGDGYTF
TGCAGCGTTGAAGATCTTTTAGGGGACGGCTACACCTTC
>NA|NA|TRBV6-2/TRBV6-3|TRBJ2-7
CASSYEGPSYEQYF
TGTGCCAGCAGTTACGAGGGCCCCTCCTACGAGCAGTACTTC
>NA|TRBD1|TRBV19|TRBJ1-5
CASSLTGGYSNQPQHF
TGTGCCAGTAGCTTGACAGGGGGCTATAGCAATCAGCCCCAGCATTTT
>few|NA|TRBV30|TRBJ1-1
CAWSPLDFTEAFF
TGTGCCTGGAGTCCACTGGATTTCACTGAAGCTTTCTTT
>few|TRBD2|TRBV20-1|TRBJ2-2
CSARDRMAVAGLSTGELFF
TGCAGTGCTAGAGATCGAATGGCCGTAGCGGGGCTCTCGACCGGGGAGCTGTTTTTT
>NA|TRBD1|TRBV4-1|TRBJ2-7
CASSQAPGQGYEQYF
TGCGCCAGCAGCCAGGCCCCGGGACAGGGCTACGAGCAGTACTTC
>few|NA|TRBV18|TRBJ1-6
CASSPNPPYSPLHF
TGTGCCAGCTCACCGAACCCTCCATATTCACCCCTCCACTTT
>NA|TRBD1|TRBV9|TRBJ1-2
CASSLSGQGGNGYTF
TGTGCCAGCAGCTTATCGGGACAGGGAGGGAATGGCTACACCTTC
>NA|TRBD2|TRBV7-9|TRBJ2-7
CASSPLAGVSYEQYF
TGTGCCAGCAGTCCTCTAGCGGGAGTGTCCTACGAGCAGTACTTC